These T cell receptor beta chains were read from a single sample in a study of shared clonotypes between healthy human individuals. Clones were read by immunoSEQ multiplex PCR, and TCRdb kept only the in-frame ones, dropping some. The repertoire consists of nearly 750,000 clones, with over 55% occurring once and the leading ten covering around 1.8%. Sequenced material: memory CD4+ T cells sorted from blood. The receptor source for this set is a woman aged 25 to 39 in good health. The CDR3 runs from the conserved cysteine through the conserved F or W. The D gene is left open where the match is weak. For some rows the clone size is stated as once, few or many, or as a class when expanded; others skip it.

j_call clone_size d_call v_call cdr3_length cdr3_nt cdr3_aa
TRBJ2-3 NA NA TRBV28 15 TGTGCCAGCAGCCACCTAAGTCGGGGCACAGATACGCAGTATTTT CASSHLSRGTDTQYF
TRBJ2-3 NA TRBD2 TRBV11-2 16 TGTGCCAGCAGCTTAGGAGCGGGAGAAAACACAGATACGCAGTATTTT CASSLGAGENTDTQYF
TRBJ1-3 NA NA TRBV5-1 15 TGCGCCAGCAGCTTGGGGCAGACCTCTGGAAACACCATATATTTT CASSLGQTSGNTIYF
TRBJ2-3 NA NA TRBV6-5 16 TGTGCCAGCAGTTCCGTCGACCAACCTCGCACAGATACGCAGTATTTT CASSSVDQPRTDTQYF
TRBJ1-4 NA NA TRBV4-2 16 TGTGCCAGCCGAACTCATACAGGGCCCGCTAATGAAAAACTGTTTTTT CASRTHTGPANEKLFF
TRBJ2-7 NA NA TRBV7-8 13 TGTGCCAGCAGCTTAGCGCGGCGGGACGAGCAGTACTTC CASSLARRDEQYF
TRBJ2-1 NA TRBD2 TRBV4-1 16 TGCGCCAGCAGCCAAAAAGGCGCTAGCGGGGATAATGAGCAGTTCTTC CASSQKGASGDNEQFF
TRBJ1-1 few NA TRBV7-9 14 TGTGCCAGCAGCTTAGGGACGGCCAACACTGAAGCTTTCTTT CASSLGTANTEAFF
TRBJ1-4 NA NA TRBV19 13 TGTGCCAGTAGTAGTGCAACTAATGAAAAACTGTTTTTT CASSSATNEKLFF
TRBJ1-5 NA NA TRBV11-2 13 TGTGCCAGCAGCTTAGATCCCATTCAGCCCCAGCATTTT CASSLDPIQPQHF
TRBJ2-3 NA TRBD2 TRBV4-1 16 TGCGCCAGCAGCCAAGACGCAGCGGGAGTGTCAGATACGCAGTATTTT CASSQDAAGVSDTQYF
TRBJ2-6 NA NA TRBV2 13 TGTGCCAGCAGTGATTTCGGGGCCAACGTCCTGACTTTC CASSDFGANVLTF
TRBJ1-5 NA NA TRBV6-5 13 TGTGCCAGCAGTTACTCAAGGAATCAGCCCCAGCATTTT CASSYSRNQPQHF
TRBJ1-2 NA NA TRBV28 11 TGTGCCAGCAGTTTCGGTCGTGGCTACACCTTC CASSFGRGYTF
TRBJ1-4 NA TRBD1 TRBV30 13 TGTGCCTGGAGTCTTGGGACAGGCGAAAAACTGTTTTTT CAWSLGTGEKLFF
TRBJ1-2 NA TRBD1 TRBV6-6 15 TGTGCCAGCAGTTCCCCGGACAGGGGGACCTATGGCTACACCTTC CASSSPDRGTYGYTF
TRBJ1-5 NA TRBD1 TRBV18 16 TGTGCCAGCTCACCCTCTCGACAGGGGGGAAATCAGCCCCAGCATTTT CASSPSRQGGNQPQHF
TRBJ2-3 NA TRBD2 TRBV29-1 14 TGCAGCGTTGGGTGGCTAGCGGACACAGATACGCAGTATTTT CSVGWLADTDTQYF
TRBJ1-2 NA NA TRBV5-1 15 TGCGCCAGCAGCTTAGGGGACGGCACTAACTATGGCTACACCTTC CASSLGDGTNYGYTF
TRBJ1-5 NA TRBD1 TRBV19 15 TGTGCCAGTAGTGAGGACAGGGCGGGCAATCAGCCCCAGCATTTT CASSEDRAGNQPQHF
TRBJ1-5 NA TRBD1 TRBV2 13 TGTGCCAGCAGTCAGGGGGCTGATCAGCCCCAGCATTTT CASSQGADQPQHF
TRBJ2-7 NA NA TRBV5-1 17 TGCGCCAGCAGCTCTATTGAAATAGGGCGGAGGTCCTACGAGCAGTACTTC CASSSIEIGRRSYEQYF
TRBJ2-1 NA TRBD2 TRBV5-1 13 TGCGCCAGCGGTAGCGGGATCGGGAATGAGCAGTTCTTC CASGSGIGNEQFF
TRBJ2-7 NA TRBD2 TRBV4-2 16 TGTGCCAGCAGCCAAGATGGGACTAGCGGCTCCTACGAGCAGTACTTC CASSQDGTSGSYEQYF
TRBJ1-6 NA NA TRBV11-2 14 TGTGCCAGCAGCTTAGAAAGTGGATATTCACCCCTCCACTTT CASSLESGYSPLHF
TRBJ1-1 few TRBD1 TRBV9 15 TGTGCCAGCAGGCCCGGGACAGGAATGAACACTGAAGCTTTCTTT CASRPGTGMNTEAFF
TRBJ2-7 once TRBD2 TRBV6-5 15 TGTGCCAGCAGTTACTCGATTAGCGGGAGGGACGAGCAGTACTTC CASSYSISGRDEQYF
TRBJ2-6 few TRBD2 TRBV2 16 TGTGCCAGCAATGGACTAGCGGGAGCTGGGGCCAACGTCCTGACTTTC CASNGLAGAGANVLTF
TRBJ1-5 NA NA TRBV28 14 TGTGCCAGCAGTTTTTGGGCAGGGAATCAGCCCCAGCATTTT CASSFWAGNQPQHF
TRBJ2-5 NA NA TRBV6-5 15 TGTGCCAGCACCGAAAGTGGTCACAGTGACGAGACCCAGTACTTC CASTESGHSDETQYF
TRBJ2-1 NA TRBD2 TRBV6-5 16 TGTGCCAGCAGTTACTTTGGGCTAGCGGGAGGGGCTGAGCAGTTCTTC CASSYFGLAGGAEQFF
TRBJ2-7 NA TRBD1 TRBV4-2 15 TGTGCCAGCAGCCAAAATGGACAGGGCGGCCACGAGCAGTACTTC CASSQNGQGGHEQYF
TRBJ2-5 NA NA TRBV30 14 TGTGCCTGGAGGGGATTAGCCCGACAAGAGACCCAGTACTTC CAWRGLARQETQYF
TRBJ2-3 few TRBD2 TRBV9 15 TGTGCCAGCAGCCCTTCCGGGACTACAGCAGATACGCAGTATTTT CASSPSGTTADTQYF
TRBJ2-2 NA NA TRBV15 16 TGTGCCACCAGCATGGTCAGAACCGCAGCGACCGGGGAGCTGTTTTTT CATSMVRTAATGELFF
TRBJ2-7 NA NA TRBV7-3 15 TGTGCCAGCAGCTTAACGGTTGAGGGGGCCTACGAGCAGTACTTC CASSLTVEGAYEQYF
TRBJ2-1 NA NA TRBV2 12 TGTGCCACGGGGCGGGGCTACAATGAGCAGTTCTTC CATGRGYNEQFF
TRBJ2-7 NA NA TRBV20-1 11 TGCAGTGCTAAGGGGGTCGTCGAGCAGTACTTC CSAKGVVEQYF
TRBJ2-3 NA TRBD2 TRBV7-9 16 TGTGCCAGCAGCCTAACTAGCGGGAGGGCAACAGATACGCAGTATTTT CASSLTSGRATDTQYF
TRBJ1-5 NA NA TRBV28 14 TGTGCCAGCGGGGGGGCGCAGGGCAATCAGCCCCAGCATTTT CASGGAQGNQPQHF
TRBJ2-2 few NA TRBV4-1 12 TGCGCCAGCAGTTGGAACACCGGGGAGCTGTTTTTT CASSWNTGELFF
TRBJ2-3 once TRBD2 TRBV6-5 15 TGTGCCAGCAGTTACCCTAGCGGTTGCACAGATACGCAGTATTTT CASSYPSGCTDTQYF
TRBJ2-5 few TRBD2 TRBV5-8 15 TGTGCCAGCAGCCACCGACTAGCGGGAGCAGAGACCCAGTACTTC CASSHRLAGAETQYF
TRBJ2-7 NA NA TRBV7-2 11 TGTGCCAGCAGCGACCCAGACGAGCAGTACTTC CASSDPDEQYF
TRBJ2-7 NA NA TRBV7-2 15 TGTGCCAGCAGCTTAGCGGTGACCCAGGTCTACGAGCAGTACTTC CASSLAVTQVYEQYF